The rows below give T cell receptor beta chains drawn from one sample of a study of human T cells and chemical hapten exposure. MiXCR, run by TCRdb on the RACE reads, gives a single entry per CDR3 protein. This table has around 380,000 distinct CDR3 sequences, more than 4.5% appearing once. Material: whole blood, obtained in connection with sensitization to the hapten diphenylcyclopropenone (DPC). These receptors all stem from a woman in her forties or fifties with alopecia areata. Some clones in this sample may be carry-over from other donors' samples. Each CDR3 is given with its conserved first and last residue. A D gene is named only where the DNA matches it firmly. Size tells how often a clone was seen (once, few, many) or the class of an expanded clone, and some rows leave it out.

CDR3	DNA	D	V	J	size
CASSLEGISGNTIYF	TGCGCCAGCAGCTTGGAGGGGATCTCTGGAAACACCATATATTTT	-	TRBV5-1	TRBJ1-3	many
CATSDPSSGGGTDTQYF	TGTGCCACCAGTGATCCCTCTAGCGGGGGGGGCACAGATACGCAGTATTTT	TRBD2	TRBV24-1	TRBJ2-3	-
CASSSPGITDTQYF	TGTGCCAGCAGCTCACCGGGAATCACAGATACGCAGTATTTT	-	TRBV13	TRBJ2-3	many
CSARVLAGGYEQYF	TGCAGTGCTAGAGTACTAGCGGGAGGCTACGAGCAGTACTTC	TRBD2	TRBV20-1	TRBJ2-7	-
CASSGLDSNQPQHF	TGTGCCAGCAGCGGGTTGGATAGCAATCAGCCCCAGCATTTT	-	TRBV5-8	TRBJ1-5	many
CASSQAWGADTQYF	TGTGCCAGCAGTCAGGCTTGGGGCGCAGATACGCAGTATTTT	-	TRBV28	TRBJ2-3	many
CASSLLQGVGTEAFF	TGTGCCAGCAGTTTACTACAGGGTGTGGGGACTGAAGCTTTCTTT	-	TRBV12-3/TRBV12-4	TRBJ1-1	-
CSVGTSFETQYF	TGCAGCGTTGGGACTAGTTTCGAGACCCAGTACTTC	TRBD2	TRBV29-1	TRBJ2-5	many
CSASSGAGGPTDTQYF	TGCAGTGCTAGCTCGGGGGCGGGAGGGCCAACAGATACGCAGTATTTT	TRBD2	TRBV20-1	TRBJ2-3	many
CASSPGLDSYEQYF	TGTGCCAGCAGCCCTGGACTAGATTCCTACGAGCAGTACTTC	TRBD2	TRBV9	TRBJ2-7	-
CAISDSSWSSTDTQYF	TGTGCCATCAGTGATTCCAGCTGGAGCAGCACAGATACGCAGTATTTT	-	TRBV10-3	TRBJ2-3	-
CASSPGHGRLSGANVLTF	TGCGCCAGCAGCCCGGGACATGGGCGACTGTCTGGGGCCAACGTCCTGACTTTC	-	TRBV5-1	TRBJ2-6	-
CASSLPVGRQETQYF	TGTGCCAGCAGTTTACCCGTGGGCAGACAAGAGACCCAGTACTTC	-	TRBV28	TRBJ2-5	many